This T cell receptor beta chain was sequenced during a study of vaccination and CD4 T cells after COVID-19. At the Johns Hopkins FTIC core, DNA taken from cultured CD4+ T cells was sequenced by way of the Oncomine TCR Beta short-read assay. TCRdb itself ran the PCR reads through MiXCR, one entry per CDR3 protein. Counted here are some 13,000 distinct CDR3 sequences, roughly 61% occurring once; the ten biggest clones make up roughly 7.4%. This clonotype showed up just a few times. Its antigen remains unidentified. Noted treatment: roughly ten-day PBMC culture with coronavirus spike peptide pools or control peptides (ViraFEST assay). PCR positivity dates ran from March to December 2020, preceding US Alpha, Beta and Delta variants. Half the growth medium was swapped for new IL-2 medium on days 3 and 7. The CDR3 is made up of 14 amino acids. Trimming pared 0 bases from V and 3 bases from J, leaving 9 bases between. Germline V gives CDR1 GTSNPN, CDR2 SVGIG (reference sequence).

The gene calls are TRBV30 and TRBJ1-5; the D is unclear. This TCR was sampled from a human donor who had recovered from COVID-19. Sequenced sample: CD4+ T cells from blood, cultured in vitro. CDR3 coding DNA: TGTGCCTGGAGTGTGGGGAGGGCCAATCAGCCCCAGCATTTT. It yields the protein CAWSVGRANQPQHF.